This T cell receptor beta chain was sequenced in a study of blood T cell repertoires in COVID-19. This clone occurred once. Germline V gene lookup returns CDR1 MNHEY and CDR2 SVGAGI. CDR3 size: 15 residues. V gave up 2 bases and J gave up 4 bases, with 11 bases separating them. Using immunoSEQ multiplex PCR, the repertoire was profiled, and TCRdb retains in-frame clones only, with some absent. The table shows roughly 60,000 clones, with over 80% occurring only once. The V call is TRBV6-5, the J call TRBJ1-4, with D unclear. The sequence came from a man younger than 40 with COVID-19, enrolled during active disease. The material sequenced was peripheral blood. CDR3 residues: CASSYEPTFNEKLFF. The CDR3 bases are TGTGCCAGCAGTTACGAACCTACTTTTAATGAAAAACTGTTTTTT.